This record looks at one T cell receptor beta chain sequence and its context. The CDR3 consists of 15 residues. These data are taken from a study of technical replicates of blood from a handful of donors. Clones were sequenced by immunoSEQ multiplex PCR, and TCRdb holds only the in-frame ones, with some missing. Among approximately 80,000 clones, 89% were seen once, and the ten largest hold roughly 0.38%. The chain couples TRBV21-1 to TRBJ1-2. TRBV21-1 is classified as a pseudogene. The source of this sequence is a human donor in good health. The specimen was T cells isolated from PBMCs. The CDR3 DNA reads as TGTGCCAGCAGCATAATTTCGGGGTTAGACTATGGCTACACCTTC. The encoded protein is CASSIISGLDYGYTF.